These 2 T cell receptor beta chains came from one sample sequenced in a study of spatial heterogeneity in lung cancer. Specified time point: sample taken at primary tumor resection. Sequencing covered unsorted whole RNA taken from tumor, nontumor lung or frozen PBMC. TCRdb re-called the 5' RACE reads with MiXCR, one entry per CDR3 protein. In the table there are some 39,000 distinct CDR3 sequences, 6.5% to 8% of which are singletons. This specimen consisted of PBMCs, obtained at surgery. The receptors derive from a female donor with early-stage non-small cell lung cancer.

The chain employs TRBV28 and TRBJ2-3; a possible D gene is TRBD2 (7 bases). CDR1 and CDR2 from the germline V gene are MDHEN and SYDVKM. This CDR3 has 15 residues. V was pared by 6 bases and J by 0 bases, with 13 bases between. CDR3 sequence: CASRGGATSTDTQYF. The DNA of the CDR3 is TGTGCCAGCAGGGGGGGGGCTACTAGCACAGATACGCAGTATTTT. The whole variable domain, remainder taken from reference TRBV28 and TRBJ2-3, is DVKVTQSSRYLVKRTGEKVFLECVQDMDHENMFWYRQDPGLGLRLIYFSYDVKMKEKGDIPEGYSVSREKKERFSLILESASTNQTSMYLCASRGGATSTDTQYFGPGTRLTVL.

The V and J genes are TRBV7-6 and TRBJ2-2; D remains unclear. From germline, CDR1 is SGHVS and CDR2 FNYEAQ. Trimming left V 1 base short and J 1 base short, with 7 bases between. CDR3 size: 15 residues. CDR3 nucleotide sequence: TGTGCCAGCAGCTTAGTCTGGGGGAACACCGGGGAGCTGTTTTTT. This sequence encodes CASSLVWGNTGELFF.